This T cell receptor beta chain was identified in a study of neurological immune-mediated disorders. Study results and caveats: Private repertoires in all groups were suggested by the absence of shared CDR3 amino acid sequences among expanded clones across subjects. Healthy controls had more TCR clonal expansion than multiple sclerosis, which showed the least, whereas HTLV-1-associated myelopathy showed the most.

This clonotype was picked up many times. Its antigen is not identified. The yield of each sequencing run was over 170 million TCR-beta sequences from 15-18 subjects. MiXCR, run by TCRdb on the 5' RACE reads, gives a single entry per CDR3 protein. The repertoire holds 20,000 to 25,000 distinct CDR3 sequences, with about 6.2% as singletons. V was pared by 0 bases and J by 3 bases, with 9 bases between. Per germline, CDR1 ENHRY and CDR2 SYGVKD. The CDR3 totals 14 residues. CD4+ or CD8+ T cells, 1 million per library, were used for sorted libraries. This clonotype originated in a man aged 18 to 35 in good health. V and J are TRBV10-3 and TRBJ2-7; either TRBD1 or TRBD2 may fit D (5 bases each). The specimen was CD8+ T cells from blood. The CDR3 nucleotides read TGTGCCATCAGTGAGTCGGGGACCTTCTACGAGCAGTACTTC. Amino acid sequence: CAISESGTFYEQYF.